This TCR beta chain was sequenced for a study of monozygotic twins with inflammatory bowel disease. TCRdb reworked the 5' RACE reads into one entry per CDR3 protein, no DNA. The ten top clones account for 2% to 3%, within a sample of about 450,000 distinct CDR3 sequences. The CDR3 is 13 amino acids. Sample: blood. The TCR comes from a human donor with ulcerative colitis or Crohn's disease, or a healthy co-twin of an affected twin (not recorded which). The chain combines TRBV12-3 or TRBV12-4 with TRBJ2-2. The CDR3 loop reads CAIVPANTGELFF.